What follows describes a single TCR beta chain. The antigen is undetermined. Specified time point: persistent/refractory GD, antithyroid drugs over 5 years with positive TRAb. Construction of the TCR library relied on RNA isolated from PBMCs. The patients included were those that came from an endocrinology department in Xi'an, China. These data are taken from a study of regulatory T cells in long-lasting Graves disease. Study-wide findings and caveats: Peripheral blood alone, not thyroid tissue, underwent study. Among samples with persistent disease, TRBV28, TRBJ1-2 and TRBJ2-5 were favored.

For TCR beta, libraries came from iRepertoire HTBI primers and Arm-PCR of CDR3 regions. Via MiXCR, TCRdb re-called the multiplex PCR reads, giving one row per CDR3 protein. This table has a few hundred thousand distinct CDR3 sequences, around a fifth appearing once. Per germline, CDR1 KGHSH and CDR2 LQKENI. The CDR3 is 13 residues long. Between the trimmed V and J ends, which lost 3 bases and 2 bases, there was a span of 8 bases. Sequencing used peripheral blood mononuclear cells (PBMCs), obtained when the disease was refractory, from a patient treated with antithyroid drugs. The receptor's source is a female donor with Graves disease. The chain joins TRBV18 to TRBJ2-7; possibly TRBD2 for D (5 bases). CDR3 region: CASSPGEAYEQYF. In nucleotides, the CDR3 is TGTGCCAGCTCACCCGGGGAAGCCTACGAGCAGTACTTC. The whole variable domain, remainder taken from reference TRBV18 and TRBJ2-7, is NAGVMQNPRHLVRRRGQEARLRCSPMKGHSHVYWYRQLPEEGLKFMVYLQKENIIDESGMPKERFSAEFPKEGPSILRIQQVVRGDSAAYFCASSPGEAYEQYFGPGTRLTVT.